This TCR beta chain came from a study of blood T cell repertoires in COVID-19. About the research overall: The study drew acute and convalescent COVID-19 samples from the United States, Italy and Spain.

CDR1 is SGHTA, CDR2 FQGNSA, per germline. The CDR3 is made up of 15 amino acids. V was pared by 3 bases and J by 1 base, with 12 bases between. In the study's own analysis: Reference gene primer amplification gave estimated nucleated cell counts. The protocol was immunoSEQ multiplex PCR, while the TCRdb copy is restricted to in-frame clones and leaves out a portion. V and J calls and clone size are as listed in that table; D and trimming were resolved from the DNA. The table lists 20,000 to 25,000 clones, less than 75% of them singletons. Sample: peripheral blood. This TCR was sampled from a human donor in a cohort sampled during active or convalescent COVID-19. The chain combines TRBV7-2 with TRBJ2-5; a possible D gene is TRBD2 (6 bases). CDR3 sequence (DNA): TGTGCCAGCAGCTTCACGCGGGGAGCCCAAGAGACCCAGTACTTC. Residues: CASSFTRGAQETQYF.